A selection of T cell receptor beta chains follows, all from one sample in a study of T cells in Graves' hyperthyroidism and ophthalmopathy. TCRdb re-analysed the multiplex PCR reads in MiXCR, keeping a single row per CDR3 protein. Counted here are hundreds of thousands of distinct CDR3 sequences, over 15% occurring once; the ten biggest clones make up around 61%. Sequencing was done on a sample of blood. Every receptor here comes from a woman aged 55 to 70 with Graves' ophthalmopathy. Both conserved end residues are part of each CDR3. The D gene is left open where the match is weak. Some rows mark clone size as missing; the rest say once, few, many or name a class of expanded clone.

v_gene	j_gene	abundance	d_gene	CDR3nt	CDR3aa
TRBV7-9	TRBJ2-5	many	.	TGTGCCAGCAGAAGCGGACAGTACCAAGAGACCCAGTACTTC	CASRSGQYQETQYF
TRBV11-2	TRBJ2-1	many	.	TGTGCCAGCAGCTTAGATCCCGGGGTTAGCTCCTACAATGAGCAGTTCTTC	CASSLDPGVSSYNEQFF
TRBV7-2	TRBJ1-2	many	.	TGTGCCAGCAGCCTCACCGGCGGAGGGTGGACTAACTATGGCTACACCTTC	CASSLTGGGWTNYGYTF
TRBV4-3	TRBJ2-2	few	TRBD2	TGCGCCAGCAGCCGGACTAGCGGGGGGTCGAACACCGGGGAGCTGTTTTTT	CASSRTSGGSNTGELFF
TRBV6-2/TRBV6-3	TRBJ2-5	many	.	TGTGCCAGCACCCAGGTGACCCCCAGGGAGACCCAGTACTTC	CASTQVTPRETQYF
TRBV6-6	TRBJ2-7	many	.	TGTGCCAGCAGTTACTCGAGGACATCGTTCTACGAGCAGTACTTC	CASSYSRTSFYEQYF
TRBV4-3	TRBJ2-1	few	.	TGCGCCAGCAGCCAAGAACAGCGAAACAATGAGCAGTTCTTC	CASSQEQRNNEQFF
TRBV6-5	TRBJ2-7	.	.	TGTGCCAGCAGTTACTCGATGGCGGGGCGGGAGCAGTACTTC	CASSYSMAGREQYF
TRBV19	TRBJ2-7	.	.	TGTGCCAGTAGTCTAAAGGACGGATCCTACGAGCAGTACTTC	CASSLKDGSYEQYF
TRBV5-1	TRBJ2-1	many	.	TGCGCCAGCAGCTTGTACCAGAACAATGAGCAGTTCTTC	CASSLYQNNEQFF
TRBV11-3	TRBJ2-2	few	.	TGTGCCAGCAGCTTGGGGGACTTCGGGGAGCTGTTTTTT	CASSLGDFGELFF
TRBV10-1	TRBJ2-3	.	.	TGCGCCAGCAGTGAGGGGGTTCCGGGACAAGGTTTGTGGGATACGCAGTATTTT	CASSEGVPGQGLWDTQYF
TRBV27	TRBJ2-5	many	.	TGTGCCAGCAGTTTATCCACCAAGTACCAAGAGACCCAGTACTTC	CASSLSTKYQETQYF
TRBV6-1	TRBJ1-4	few	.	TGTGCCAGCACCCGCGGGGGGACGGTTAATGAAAAACTGTTTTTT	CASTRGGTVNEKLFF
TRBV2	TRBJ2-3	many	.	TGTGCCAGCCGCCGGGTCGATACGCAGTATTTT	CASRRVDTQYF
TRBV28	TRBJ1-5	many	.	TGTGCCAGCAGTTTCCCCCCGGGGAGCTCCCGTGGTATGCCCCAGCATTTT	CASSFPPGSSRGMPQHF
TRBV30	TRBJ2-1	many	.	TGTGCCTGGGACAGTAGTTTCAATGAGCAGTTCTTC	CAWDSSFNEQFF
TRBV10-3	TRBJ1-4	many	.	TGTGCCACACGAGACGGAGGGGCGGCAAATGAAAAACTGTTTTTT	CATRDGGAANEKLFF
TRBV29-1	TRBJ1-2	.	.	TGCAGCGTTGCGAGACAGCAGGATGGCTACACCTTC	CSVARQQDGYTF
TRBV20-1	TRBJ2-3	many	.	TGCAGTGCTAGACCCACCCAGCGCGCTAGCACAGATACGCAGTATTTT	CSARPTQRASTDTQYF
TRBV12-5	TRBJ1-2	few	TRBD1	TGTGCTAGTGGTTCTCAGGACAGGGTCCGTGGCTACACCTTC	CASGSQDRVRGYTF
TRBV9	TRBJ2-1	.	TRBD2	TGTGCCAGCAGCGTAGGTCCAGCGGGAGGGCCCCATGAGCAGTTCTTC	CASSVGPAGGPHEQFF
TRBV3-1	TRBJ2-7	many	.	TGTGCCAGCAGCCGGCGCGGGGCCTACGAGCAGTACTTC	CASSRRGAYEQYF
TRBV5-1	TRBJ1-5	many	.	TGCGCCAGCAGCCGGAGCTACAATCAGCCCCAGCATTTT	CASSRSYNQPQHF
TRBV19	TRBJ2-2	.	.	TGTGCCAGTACGGGTTTGGGGGAGCTGTTTTTT	CASTGLGELFF
TRBV6-5	TRBJ1-5	few	.	TGTGCCAGCAGTTACCGGACAGCTTCCAATCAGCCCCAGCATTTT	CASSYRTASNQPQHF
TRBV5-1	TRBJ2-7	many	.	TGCGCCAGCAGTCCTGAACAGGTGGTCTACGAGCAGTACTTC	CASSPEQVVYEQYF
TRBV7-9	TRBJ2-1	few	.	TGTGCCATCTCCAATGAGCAGTTCTTC	CAISNEQFF
TRBV3-1	TRBJ2-2	many	TRBD1	TGTGCCAGCAGCCACCGGACAGGGAACACCGGGGAGCTGTTTTTT	CASSHRTGNTGELFF
TRBV7-2	TRBJ2-7	many	TRBD2	TGTGCCAGCAGCTACCGGACTAGCGTTGCCTACGAGCAGTACTTC	CASSYRTSVAYEQYF
TRBV20-1	TRBJ2-7	.	.	TGCAGTGCTGCAAGAACCGGCGGTCCCTACGAGCAGTACTTC	CSAARTGGPYEQYF